Here is one T cell receptor (beta chain) with its context. These data come from a study of blood T cell repertoires in COVID-19. Study-level information: Some COVID-19 samples were acute and others convalescent; all came from the United States, Italy and Spain. Nucleic acid was either cDNA or gDNA, and it came from T cells, B-cell-depleted T cells, or PBMCs.

There are 13 residues in the CDR3. The V gene lost 5 bases and the J gene lost 4 bases, with 11 bases spanning the gap. Germline CDR1 is MNHEY and CDR2 is SMNVEV (reference sequence). Only in-frame clones appear in the TCRdb table, and some are missing; sequencing was by immunoSEQ multiplex PCR. The profile covers some 100,000 clones, with around 85% appearing a single time and 13% taken by the ten largest. The source of this sequence is a man over 45 with active or convalescent COVID-19. Sequencing was done on a sample of peripheral blood. The chain joins TRBV27 to TRBJ2-5, with D possibly matching TRBD2 (5 bases). CDR3 amino acids: CASSPSFRETQYF. CDR3 DNA: TGTGCCAGCAGTCCTAGCTTCCGAGAGACCCAGTACTTC.